A selection of T cell receptor beta chains follows, all from one sample in a study of T cell responses to AZD1222 COVID-19 vaccine. Produced via immunoSEQ multiplex PCR; TCRdb's table is partial and in-frame only. The sample carries about 120,000 clones, 90% to 95% recorded once. Material: peripheral blood, obtained 28 days after the second AZD1222 dose. Receptors originate from an adult who received the AZD1222 COVID-19 vaccine. CDR3s include the opening cysteine and the closing phenylalanine or tryptophan. The D gene is left open where the match is weak. Size is stated for part of the rows, as once, few or many counts, or as a class when the clone is expanded.

j_gene | v_gene | len | abundance | d_gene | CDR3nt | CDR3aa
TRBJ2-5 | TRBV4-2 | 16 | NA | NA | TGTGCCAGCAGCCAAGAAGTGGGTGGAGGAGAAGAGACCCAGTACTTC | CASSQEVGGGEETQYF
TRBJ2-3 | TRBV2 | 10 | NA | NA | TGTGCCACCTACACAGATACGCAGTATTTT | CATYTDTQYF
TRBJ1-5 | TRBV6-5 | 13 | NA | NA | TGTGCCAGCAAAGGACAAATCAATCAGCCCCAGCATTTT | CASKGQINQPQHF
TRBJ1-2 | TRBV12-5 | 16 | NA | TRBD1 | TGTGCTAGTGGTTTGGTAGTCGGACAGGGCCTTTATGGCTACACCTTC | CASGLVVGQGLYGYTF
TRBJ1-2 | TRBV6-5 | 11 | NA | NA | TGTGCCAGCAGGCAGGGCTATGGCTACACCTTC | CASRQGYGYTF
TRBJ2-5 | TRBV2 | 15 | few | TRBD2 | TGTGCCAGCAGTGTTCTAGCGGGCCGGAAAGAGACCCAGTACTTC | CASSVLAGRKETQYF
TRBJ2-7 | TRBV6-2/TRBV6-3 | 12 | NA | NA | TGTGCCAGCAGTTACCGTCTCTACGAGCAGTACTTC | CASSYRLYEQYF
TRBJ1-6 | TRBV11-2 | 15 | NA | NA | TGTGCCAGCAGCTTAAACGGCGGGCTAATTCTACCCCTCCACTTT | CASSLNGGLILPLHF
TRBJ1-2 | TRBV29-1 | 13 | NA | NA | TGCAGCGTTTGCAGGGGAGTGGCCTATGGCTACACCTTC | CSVCRGVAYGYTF
TRBJ1-2 | TRBV14 | 13 | NA | NA | TGTGCCAGCAGCCGTAAAACTAACTATGGCTACACCTTC | CASSRKTNYGYTF
TRBJ2-1 | TRBV4-2 | 15 | NA | NA | TGTGCCAGCAGCCAACTGACTAGTCTCCACAATGAGCAGTTCTTC | CASSQLTSLHNEQFF
TRBJ2-1 | TRBV10-3 | 15 | NA | NA | TGTGCCATCAGTGAGCCAGGGTCCAGCCACAATGAGCAGTTCTTC | CAISEPGSSHNEQFF
TRBJ1-4 | TRBV5-1 | 14 | NA | NA | TGCGCCAGTTCCGCCGAGGGTTTAAGGGAAAAACTGTTTTTT | CASSAEGLREKLFF
TRBJ2-3 | TRBV9 | 20 | NA | TRBD2 | TGTGCCAGCAGCTACTCGACTAGCGGGAGGGCCTTCAGCGGCACAGATACGCAGTATTTT | CASSYSTSGRAFSGTDTQYF
TRBJ2-1 | TRBV5-1 | 15 | NA | TRBD2 | TGCGCCAGCAGCTTAAGGCCTAGCGGGAGCAATGAGCAGTTCTTC | CASSLRPSGSNEQFF
TRBJ1-2 | TRBV7-9 | 13 | NA | NA | TGTGCCAGCAGCCAAGTGGGGCCCTATGGCTACACCTTC | CASSQVGPYGYTF
TRBJ1-5 | TRBV19 | 13 | NA | NA | TGTGCCAGTAGTATTCAGCGCAATCAGCCCCAGCATTTT | CASSIQRNQPQHF
TRBJ2-5 | TRBV5-1 | 16 | NA | NA | TGCGCCAGCATTCCCCCCGGCGGGGTAAGGGGGGAGACCCAGTACTTC | CASIPPGGVRGETQYF
TRBJ1-5 | TRBV6-2/TRBV6-3 | 15 | NA | NA | TGTGCCAGCAGCCAGCGGACAGCAAGCAATCAGCCCCAGCATTTT | CASSQRTASNQPQHF
TRBJ1-4 | TRBV5-8 | 14 | NA | NA | TGTGCCAGCAGCTCTACGGGCCGCGACGAAAAACTGTTTTTT | CASSSTGRDEKLFF
TRBJ2-2 | TRBV13 | 13 | NA | NA | TGTGCCAGCAGCTTAGTGAACACCGGGGAGCTGTTTTTT | CASSLVNTGELFF
TRBJ1-2 | TRBV9 | 13 | NA | NA | TGTGCCAGCAGCGTAGTGGGGCGCGCGGGCTACACCTTC | CASSVVGRAGYTF
TRBJ1-2 | TRBV12-3/TRBV12-4 | 13 | many | NA | TGTGCCAGCAGTGATTCAGTCAACTATGGCTACACCTTC | CASSDSVNYGYTF
TRBJ2-6 | TRBV19 | 16 | NA | TRBD2 | TGTGCCAGTCGACTAGCGGGGAACTCTGGGGCCAACGTCCTGACTTTC | CASRLAGNSGANVLTF
TRBJ2-3 | TRBV20-1 | 10 | NA | NA | TGCAGTGCTAGAGGGGCAACGCAGTATTTT | CSARGATQYF
TRBJ2-5 | TRBV6-2/TRBV6-3 | 15 | NA | TRBD2 | TGTGCCAGCAGTTACCCTCGGGAGGGCCAAGAGACCCAGTACTTC | CASSYPREGQETQYF
TRBJ2-7 | TRBV12-1 | 13 | NA | NA | TGTGCCAGAGAGAGACAGGGCGCCGACGAGCAGTACTTC | CARERQGADEQYF
TRBJ2-7 | TRBV4-3 | 17 | NA | TRBD2 | TGCGCCAGCAGCGTGGACATTGGGACTAGCGACTCCTACGAGCAGTACTTC | CASSVDIGTSDSYEQYF
TRBJ2-2 | TRBV4-3 | 14 | NA | NA | TGCGCCAGCAGCCAAGATAACGGGGCCGGGGAGCTGTTTTTT | CASSQDNGAGELFF
TRBJ1-5 | TRBV7-6 | 18 | NA | TRBD1 | TGTGCCAGCAGCTTAGGGGCTGGGGGGACAGGGAGCAATCAGCCCCAGCATTTT | CASSLGAGGTGSNQPQHF
TRBJ2-2 | TRBV7-3 | 13 | NA | NA | TGTGCCAGCAGCTTTAACGAGATCGGGGAGCTGTTTTTT | CASSFNEIGELFF
TRBJ2-7 | TRBV4-2 | 15 | NA | NA | TGTGCCAGCAGCCAAGCCGGCGGGTCCGCCTACGAGCAGTACTTC | CASSQAGGSAYEQYF
TRBJ1-4 | TRBV9 | 15 | NA | NA | TGTGCCAGCAGCGTAGGTGGGGCGCCTGACGAAAAACTGTTTTTT | CASSVGGAPDEKLFF
TRBJ2-1 | TRBV7-2 | 16 | NA | NA | TGTGCCAGCAGCTCCGGCCCCGGGGGCCACTACAATGAGCAGTTCTTC | CASSSGPGGHYNEQFF
TRBJ2-3 | TRBV4-2 | 16 | NA | TRBD2 | TGTGCCAGCAGCCAAGAAGGGACTAGCGTCACAGATACGCAGTATTTT | CASSQEGTSVTDTQYF
TRBJ1-2 | TRBV29-1 | 14 | few | TRBD1 | TGCAGCGTTCGGAAGGGACAGACAAACTATGGCTACACCTTC | CSVRKGQTNYGYTF
TRBJ2-7 | TRBV12-3/TRBV12-4 | 12 | NA | NA | TGTGCCAGCAGTTTAATGGGATACGAGCAGTACTTC | CASSLMGYEQYF
TRBJ2-7 | TRBV19 | 14 | NA | NA | TGTGCCAGTAGCCCAGGGGCTACGGGGGTCGAGCAGTACTTC | CASSPGATGVEQYF
TRBJ1-3 | TRBV7-9 | 14 | NA | NA | TGTGCCAGCAGCTTAGCTGGGGCTGGAAACACCATATATTTT | CASSLAGAGNTIYF
TRBJ2-1 | TRBV11-3 | 17 | NA | NA | TGTGCCAGCAGCGCACCCTCAGTCGGGTCAGGTATCAATGAGCAGTTCTTC | CASSAPSVGSGINEQFF
TRBJ2-3 | TRBV10-1 | 13 | NA | NA | TGCGCCAGCAGTGAGTCGAGCACAGATACGCAGTATTTT | CASSESSTDTQYF
TRBJ1-1 | TRBV5-6 | 15 | NA | NA | TGTGCCAGCAGCTTGGTCGGCAGGATGAACACTGAAGCTTTCTTT | CASSLVGRMNTEAFF
TRBJ1-1 | TRBV28 | 13 | NA | NA | TGTGCCAGCAGCCGGGACGATAACACTGAAGCTTTCTTT | CASSRDDNTEAFF
TRBJ1-2 | TRBV11-2 | 12 | NA | NA | TGTGCCAGCAGCTTAGGGGATTATGGCTACACCTTC | CASSLGDYGYTF
TRBJ2-3 | TRBV7-9 | 15 | NA | NA | TGTGCCAGCAGCTCCTCCGCCTCATCCACAGATACGCAGTATTTT | CASSSSASSTDTQYF
TRBJ1-2 | TRBV7-2 | 14 | NA | NA | TGTGCCAGCAGCTTACGAGGGCAGGGATATGGCTACACCTTC | CASSLRGQGYGYTF
TRBJ1-6 | TRBV7-9 | 17 | NA | TRBD1 | TGTGCCAGCAGCGCGCGGTGGGACAGGGGGTCTAATTCACCCCTCCACTTT | CASSARWDRGSNSPLHF
TRBJ2-7 | TRBV15 | 15 | NA | NA | TGTGCCACCAGCAGAGTCCCTGGACCTCCCTACGAGCAGTACTTC | CATSRVPGPPYEQYF
TRBJ2-7 | TRBV20-1 | 11 | once | NA | TGCAGTGCCTCGGACAAGTACGAGCAGTACTTC | CSASDKYEQYF
TRBJ1-5 | TRBV7-8 | 15 | NA | NA | TGTGCCAGCAGTCCTAACAGGGCGGGCAATCAGCCCCAGCATTTT | CASSPNRAGNQPQHF
TRBJ2-1 | TRBV11-3 | 16 | NA | TRBD1 | TGTGCCAGCAGCTTAGGTGGGACAGATCAAGGCGATGAGCAGTTCTTC | CASSLGGTDQGDEQFF
TRBJ2-7 | TRBV6-5 | 15 | NA | NA | TGTGCCAGCAACCGGGACACCGGAACTTTCTACGAGCAGTACTTC | CASNRDTGTFYEQYF
TRBJ1-2 | TRBV11-3 | 17 | few | TRBD1 | TGTGCCAGCAGCCCCCCACTTCTACAGGGGGCGCCCTATGGCTACACCTTC | CASSPPLLQGAPYGYTF
TRBJ2-7 | TRBV5-1 | 15 | once | NA | TGCGCCAGCAGCAGGGGGTGGGGTCCGACGTACGAGCAGTACTTC | CASSRGWGPTYEQYF
TRBJ2-5 | TRBV9 | 17 | NA | TRBD1 | TGTGCCAGCAGCGTAACCCTGGGACAGCCGGAGGACAAGACCCAGTACTTC | CASSVTLGQPEDKTQYF
TRBJ1-1 | TRBV9 | 12 | NA | TRBD1 | TGTGCCAGCAGCGGTGTCACAGGGGAGGCTTTCTTT | CASSGVTGEAFF
TRBJ1-1 | TRBV5-1 | 11 | NA | NA | TGCGCCAGCGGAGAGAACACTGAAGCTTTCTTT | CASGENTEAFF
TRBJ1-2 | TRBV10-3 | 16 | NA | NA | TGTGCCATCAGTGAGTCTCGCAGGGGCGTTAACTATGGCTACACCTTC | CAISESRRGVNYGYTF
TRBJ2-2 | TRBV4-3 | 18 | NA | TRBD2 | TGCGCCAGCAGCCAAGATAGGCTAGCGGGGGGGCTCGTCGCGGAGCTGTTTTTT | CASSQDRLAGGLVAELFF
TRBJ1-1 | TRBV18 | 16 | NA | NA | TGTGCCAGCTCACATACCGGGACCTCCTCCTCCACTGAAGCTTTCTTT | CASSHTGTSSSTEAFF